Listed below are T cell receptor beta chains from one sample, sequenced in a study of identical twins. TCRdb re-derived calls from the 5' RACE reads in MiXCR, one entry per CDR3 protein. The sample carries approximately 210,000 distinct CDR3 sequences, around 10% recorded once. Sample: memory (CD45RO+) T cells sorted from blood. The origin of the receptors is a woman aged 18 to 35 in good health. The CDR3 runs from the conserved cysteine through the conserved F or W. Each record gives: V gene, D gene, clone size, J gene, CDR3 protein, CDR3 DNA. D genes are given only for firm matches. Clone size, where shown, is once, few, many, or a class for clones that have expanded.

TRBV6-1	-	-	TRBJ2-7	CASSGTNVASYEQYF	TGTGCCAGCAGCGGGACAAACGTGGCCTCCTACGAGCAGTACTTC
TRBV28	-	few	TRBJ2-4	CASTAGWGNIQYF	TGTGCCAGCACGGCGGGTTGGGGAAACATTCAGTACTTC
TRBV12-3/TRBV12-4	TRBD2	many	TRBJ2-3	CASSPELAGGADTQYF	TGTGCCAGCAGTCCCGAACTAGCGGGGGGGGCAGATACGCAGTATTTT
TRBV2	-	few	TRBJ2-1	CASSDRGPEQFF	TGTGCCAGCAGCGACCGGGGCCCTGAGCAGTTCTTC
TRBV4-3	-	-	TRBJ2-5	CASSPFLRGTQYF	TGCGCCAGCAGCCCATTCCTCCGGGGGACCCAGTACTTC
TRBV15	TRBD1	few	TRBJ2-3	CATSRDHRTGGANTQYF	TGTGCCACCAGCAGAGATCATAGGACAGGGGGCGCAAATACGCAGTATTTT
TRBV29-1	TRBD2	-	TRBJ2-1	CSARTSGMVGEQFF	TGCAGCGCTCGGACTAGCGGGATGGTTGGTGAGCAGTTCTTC
TRBV11-2	-	few	TRBJ2-7	CASSQTTGSHEQYF	TGTGCCAGCAGCCAAACCACAGGGTCCCACGAGCAGTACTTC
TRBV20-1	-	once	TRBJ2-3	CSARDRRRTQYF	TGCAGTGCTAGAGATCGGAGGCGTACGCAGTATTTT
TRBV2	TRBD2	-	TRBJ2-3	CASSDREEADTQYF	TGTGCCAGCAGTGACCGGGAGGAGGCAGATACGCAGTATTTT
TRBV5-1	TRBD2	few	TRBJ2-7	CASAYGASGSKEQYF	TGCGCCAGCGCCTACGGGGCTAGCGGGAGTAAGGAGCAGTACTTC
TRBV20-1	TRBD1	-	TRBJ2-1	CSARQGNDEQFF	TGCAGTGCCCGACAGGGGAACGATGAGCAGTTCTTC
TRBV6-1	TRBD2	few	TRBJ2-3	CASKLLAVNTDTQYF	TGTGCCAGCAAACTGCTAGCGGTTAACACAGATACGCAGTATTTT
TRBV3-1	TRBD1	few	TRBJ1-6	CASSQGWTGVYSPLHF	TGTGCCAGCAGCCAAGGTTGGACAGGGGTTTATTCACCCCTCCACTTT
TRBV24-1	TRBD1	-	TRBJ1-2	CATSHPGQNYGYTF	TGTGCCACCAGCCACCCGGGACAGAACTATGGCTACACCTTC
TRBV20-1	TRBD2	few	TRBJ2-7	CSADDSSGSYEQYF	TGCAGTGCCGATGATTCTAGCGGGAGCTACGAGCAGTACTTC
TRBV25-1	TRBD1	few	TRBJ1-1	CASRDRGYTEAFF	TGTGCCAGCAGAGACAGGGGGTATACTGAAGCTTTCTTT
TRBV5-1	-	-	TRBJ2-7	CASSLFAGFPEQYF	TGCGCCAGCAGCTTGTTTGCAGGTTTTCCCGAGCAGTACTTC
TRBV27	-	-	TRBJ2-1	CASSLGSGAGNEQFF	TGTGCCAGCAGTTTGGGTTCAGGGGCGGGGAATGAGCAGTTCTTC
TRBV5-1	-	few	TRBJ1-6	CASSLGTPGGYNSPLHF	TGCGCCAGCAGCTTGGGGACCCCCGGGGGCTATAATTCACCCCTCCACTTT
TRBV3-1	TRBD1	-	TRBJ2-4	CASSQDWGRGHRDIRYF	TGTGCCAGCAGCCAAGATTGGGGCAGGGGGCACCGAGACATTCGGTACTTC
TRBV24-1	-	-	TRBJ1-2	CATSATDRNYGYTF	TGTGCCACCAGTGCGACGGACAGAAACTATGGCTACACCTTC
TRBV10-3	-	few	TRBJ1-1	CAISSQGGAFF	TGTGCCATCAGTTCACAGGGAGGAGCTTTCTTT
TRBV5-5	-	few	TRBJ2-5	CASSPGLTETQYF	TGTGCCAGCAGCCCAGGGTTAACGGAGACCCAGTACTTC
TRBV2	TRBD1	few	TRBJ2-7	CASRRGAGTGSYEQYF	TGTGCCAGCAGAAGGGGCGCCGGGACAGGATCCTACGAGCAGTACTTC
TRBV5-1	TRBD2	few	TRBJ2-3	CASSLVIGGGSTDTQYF	TGCGCCAGCAGCTTGGTAATCGGCGGGGGGAGCACAGATACGCAGTATTTT
TRBV4-1	-	-	TRBJ2-7	CASSQETGMTHEQYF	TGCGCCAGCAGCCAAGAGACAGGCATGACCCACGAGCAGTACTTC
TRBV6-1	-	few	TRBJ2-7	CASIPTGRVYEQYF	TGTGCCAGCATCCCGACAGGGAGGGTCTACGAGCAGTACTTC
TRBV5-1	-	many	TRBJ2-7	CASSYPGYEQYF	TGCGCCAGCAGCTATCCTGGCTACGAGCAGTACTTC
TRBV20-1	-	-	TRBJ1-1	CSARDSRSEAFF	TGCAGTGCTAGAGATTCTCGATCTGAAGCTTTCTTT
TRBV20-1	TRBD1	many	TRBJ2-7	CSARERTGAYEQYF	TGCAGTGCTAGAGAGCGGACAGGGGCCTACGAGCAGTACTTC